This TCR beta chain was recorded in a study of vaccination and CD4 T cells after COVID-19. Background on the study: Two of the convalescents were Hispanic, and convalescents were six males and four females. Blood was drawn a median around 70 days post second dose, range 14 to 241. Cells were stimulated with overlapping spike peptides from SARS-CoV-2, HCoV-NL63, HCoV-OC43 and HCoV-229E.

Treatment specified: roughly ten-day PBMC culture with coronavirus spike peptide pools or control peptides (ViraFEST assay). ViraFEST relied on peptide pools to expand antigen-specific T cells; the TCRs were sequenced afterward. With regard to this clonotype: Its target is not known.

With the Oncomine TCR Beta short-read assay, DNA from cultured CD4+ T cells was sequenced. TCRdb re-called the PCR reads through MiXCR, storing one row per CDR3 protein. Here the sample spans 9,500 to 15,000 distinct CDR3 sequences, about 50% being singletons. CDR3 length: 13 amino acids. Germline V CDR1 and CDR2: ENHRY, SYGVKD. The trim removed 7 bases at V and 1 base at J, leaving 2 bases unmatched. This chain connects TRBV10-3 to TRBJ1-1, with 8 nucleotides matching TRBD1. Sequences were obtained from CD4+ T cells from blood, cultured in vitro. The source of this sequence is a human donor who had recovered from COVID-19. CDR3 nucleotide sequence: TGTGCCATCACCGGGACAGGGAACACTGAAGCTTTCTTT. Its translation: CAITGTGNTEAFF.